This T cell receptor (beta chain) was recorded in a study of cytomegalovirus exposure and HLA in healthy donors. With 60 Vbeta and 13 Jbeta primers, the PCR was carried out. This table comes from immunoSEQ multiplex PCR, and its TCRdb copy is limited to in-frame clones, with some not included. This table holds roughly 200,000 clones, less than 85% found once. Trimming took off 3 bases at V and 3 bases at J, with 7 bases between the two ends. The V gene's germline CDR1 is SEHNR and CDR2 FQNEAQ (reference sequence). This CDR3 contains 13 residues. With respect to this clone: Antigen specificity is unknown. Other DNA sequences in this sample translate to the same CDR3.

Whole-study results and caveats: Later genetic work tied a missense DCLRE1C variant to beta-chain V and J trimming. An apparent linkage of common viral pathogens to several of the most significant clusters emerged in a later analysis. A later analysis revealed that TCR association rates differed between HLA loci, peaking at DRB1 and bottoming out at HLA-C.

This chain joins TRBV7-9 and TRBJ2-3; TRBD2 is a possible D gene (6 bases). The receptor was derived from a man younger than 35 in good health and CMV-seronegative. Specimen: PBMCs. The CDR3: CASSFGGTDTQYF. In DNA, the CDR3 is TGTGCCAGCAGCTTCGGGGGAACAGATACGCAGTATTTT.